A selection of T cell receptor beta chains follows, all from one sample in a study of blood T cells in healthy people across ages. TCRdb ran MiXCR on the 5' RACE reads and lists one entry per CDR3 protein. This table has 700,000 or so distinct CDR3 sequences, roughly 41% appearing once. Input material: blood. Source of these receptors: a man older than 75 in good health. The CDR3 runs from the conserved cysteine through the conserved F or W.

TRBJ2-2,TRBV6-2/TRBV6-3,CASSYANTGELFF
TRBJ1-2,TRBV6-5,CASSRQGLDGYTF
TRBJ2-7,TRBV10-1,CASSERASGRFDEQYF
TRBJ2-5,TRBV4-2,CASSQDQTTEQYF
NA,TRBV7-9,CTSSSGQVGYEQYF
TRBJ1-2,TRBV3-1,CASSQAGVVYGYTF
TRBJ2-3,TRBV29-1,CSVELGQSDTQYF
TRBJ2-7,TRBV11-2,CASSPRVRQELGALSYEQYF
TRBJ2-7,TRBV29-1,CSVEMEEGQRAAYEQYF
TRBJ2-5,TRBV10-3,CAISAHQRQQETQYF
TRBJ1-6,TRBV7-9,CASSRSEGQDNSPIHF
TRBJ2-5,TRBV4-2,CANSQEPLDYNEQYF
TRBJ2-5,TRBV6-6,CASSTAGVAGVDEQYF
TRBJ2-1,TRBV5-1,CASTLGTGIINEQFF
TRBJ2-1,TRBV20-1,CSARLGGRNNEQFF
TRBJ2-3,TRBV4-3,CASSHPTSGATDTQYF
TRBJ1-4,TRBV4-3,CASSQDLIVRRPTNEKLFF
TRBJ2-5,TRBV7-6,CASSPQSQLATQETQYF
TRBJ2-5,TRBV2,CATKTGYGETQYF
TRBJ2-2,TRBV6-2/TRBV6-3,CAISGTPTGELFF
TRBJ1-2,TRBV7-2,CASSPSGRGYGYTF
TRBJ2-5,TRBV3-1,CASSQDFSQGEMYF
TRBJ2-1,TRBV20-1,CSARNPCGTSGTNNEQFF
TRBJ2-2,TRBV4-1,CASSRRTSGGANTGELFF
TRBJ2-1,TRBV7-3,CASSSYGSHNEQFF
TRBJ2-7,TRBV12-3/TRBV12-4,CASSLSEGSYEQYF
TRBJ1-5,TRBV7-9,CASSPRGGTSNQPQHF
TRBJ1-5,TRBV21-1,CASSKEDRVNQPQRF
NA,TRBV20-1,CSALILRQGTETQYF